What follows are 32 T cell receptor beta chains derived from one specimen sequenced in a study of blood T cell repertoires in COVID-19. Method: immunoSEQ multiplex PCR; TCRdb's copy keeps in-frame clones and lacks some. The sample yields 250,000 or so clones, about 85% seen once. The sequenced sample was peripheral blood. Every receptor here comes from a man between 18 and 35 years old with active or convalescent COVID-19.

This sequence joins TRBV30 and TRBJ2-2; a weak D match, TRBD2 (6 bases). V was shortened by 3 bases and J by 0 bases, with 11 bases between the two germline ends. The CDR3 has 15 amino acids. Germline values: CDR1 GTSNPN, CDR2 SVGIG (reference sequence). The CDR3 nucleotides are TGTGCCTGGAGAGAGGGACTGACGAACACCGGGGAGCTGTTTTTT. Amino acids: CAWREGLTNTGELFF.

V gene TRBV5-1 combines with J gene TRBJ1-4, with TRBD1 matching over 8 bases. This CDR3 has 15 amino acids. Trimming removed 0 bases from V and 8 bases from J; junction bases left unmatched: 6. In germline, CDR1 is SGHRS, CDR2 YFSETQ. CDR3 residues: CASSLGTGSGEKLFF. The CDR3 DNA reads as TGCGCCAGCAGCTTGGGGACAGGGTCGGGGGAAAAACTGTTTTTT.

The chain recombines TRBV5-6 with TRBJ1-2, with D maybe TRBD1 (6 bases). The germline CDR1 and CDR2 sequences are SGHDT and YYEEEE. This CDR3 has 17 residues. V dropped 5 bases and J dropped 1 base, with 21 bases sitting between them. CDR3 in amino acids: CASRSSLGDRRNYGYTF. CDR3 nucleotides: TGTGCCAGCAGATCAAGCCTAGGCGACAGGCGTAACTATGGCTACACCTTC.

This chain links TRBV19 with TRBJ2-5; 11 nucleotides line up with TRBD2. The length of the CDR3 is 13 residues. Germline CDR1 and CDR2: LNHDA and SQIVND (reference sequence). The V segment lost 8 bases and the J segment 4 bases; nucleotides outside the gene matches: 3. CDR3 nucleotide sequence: TGTGCCAGTTCTACTAGCGGGAGAGAGACCCAGTACTTC. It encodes CASSTSGRETQYF.

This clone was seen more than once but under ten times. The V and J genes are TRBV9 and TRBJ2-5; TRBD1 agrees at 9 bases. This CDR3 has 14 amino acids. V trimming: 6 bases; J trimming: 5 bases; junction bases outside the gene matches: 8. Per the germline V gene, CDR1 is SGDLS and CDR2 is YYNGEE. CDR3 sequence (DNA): TGTGCCAGCACCAAAACCGGGACAGGGGAGACCCAGTACTTC. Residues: CASTKTGTGETQYF.

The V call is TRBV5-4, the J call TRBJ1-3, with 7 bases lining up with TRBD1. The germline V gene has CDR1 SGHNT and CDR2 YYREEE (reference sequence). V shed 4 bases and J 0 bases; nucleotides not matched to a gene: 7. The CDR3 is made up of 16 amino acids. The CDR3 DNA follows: TGTGCCAGCAGCACGGGACAGTTCAGCTCTGGAAACACCATATATTTT. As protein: CASSTGQFSSGNTIYF.

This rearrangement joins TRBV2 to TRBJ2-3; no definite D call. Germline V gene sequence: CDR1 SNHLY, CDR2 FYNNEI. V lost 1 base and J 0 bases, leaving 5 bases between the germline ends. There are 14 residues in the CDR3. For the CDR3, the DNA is TGTGCCAGCAGTGAAGACAGTAGCACAGATACGCAGTATTTT. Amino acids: CASSEDSSTDTQYF.

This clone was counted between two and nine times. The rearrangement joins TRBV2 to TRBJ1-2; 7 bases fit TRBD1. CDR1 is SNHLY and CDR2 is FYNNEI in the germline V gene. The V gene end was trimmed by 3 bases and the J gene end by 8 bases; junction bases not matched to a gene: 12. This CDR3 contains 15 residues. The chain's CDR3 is CASSDRNRGGGGYTF. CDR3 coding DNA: TGTGCCAGCAGTGACCGCAACAGGGGAGGAGGCGGCTACACCTTC. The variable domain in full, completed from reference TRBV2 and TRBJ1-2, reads EPEVTQTPSHQVTQMGQEVILRCVPISNHLYFYWYRQILGQKVEFLVSFYNNEISEKSEIFDDQFSVERPDGSNFTLKIRSTKLEDSAMYFCASSDRNRGGGGYTFGSGTRLTVV.

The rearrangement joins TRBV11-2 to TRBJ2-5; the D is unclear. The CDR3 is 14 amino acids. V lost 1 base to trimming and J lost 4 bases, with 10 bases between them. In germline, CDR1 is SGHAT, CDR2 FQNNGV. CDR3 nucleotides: TGTGCCAGCAGCTTAGGACTGATTTTAGAGACCCAGTACTTC. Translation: CASSLGLILETQYF.

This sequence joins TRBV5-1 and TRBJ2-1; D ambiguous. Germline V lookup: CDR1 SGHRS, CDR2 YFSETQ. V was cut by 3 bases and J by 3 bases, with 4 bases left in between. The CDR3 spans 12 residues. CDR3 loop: CASSSNYNEQFF. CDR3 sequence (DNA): TGCGCCAGCAGCTCTAACTACAATGAGCAGTTCTTC.

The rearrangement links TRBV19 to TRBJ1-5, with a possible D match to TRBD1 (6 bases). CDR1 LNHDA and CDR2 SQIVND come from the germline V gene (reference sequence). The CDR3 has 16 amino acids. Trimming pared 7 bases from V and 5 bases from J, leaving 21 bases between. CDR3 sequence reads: CASITPGGSLYQPQHF. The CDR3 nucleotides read TGTGCCAGTATCACTCCGGGGGGCTCTCTATATCAGCCCCAGCATTTT.

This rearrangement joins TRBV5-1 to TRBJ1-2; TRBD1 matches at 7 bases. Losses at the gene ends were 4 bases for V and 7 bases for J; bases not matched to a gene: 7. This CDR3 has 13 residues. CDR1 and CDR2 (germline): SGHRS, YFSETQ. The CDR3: CASSLATGSGYTF. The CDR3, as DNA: TGCGCCAGCAGCCTGGCGACAGGGAGTGGCTACACCTTC.

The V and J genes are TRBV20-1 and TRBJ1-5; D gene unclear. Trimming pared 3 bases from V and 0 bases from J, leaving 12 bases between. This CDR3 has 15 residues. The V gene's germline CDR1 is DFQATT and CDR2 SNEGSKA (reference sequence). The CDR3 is CSASRVLYSNQPQHF. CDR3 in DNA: TGCAGTGCTAGTCGTGTGTTATATAGCAATCAGCCCCAGCATTTT.

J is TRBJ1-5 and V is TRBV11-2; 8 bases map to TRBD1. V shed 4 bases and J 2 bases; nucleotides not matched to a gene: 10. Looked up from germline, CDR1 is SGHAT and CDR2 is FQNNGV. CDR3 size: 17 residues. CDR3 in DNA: TGTGCCAGCAGCTCCCCGGACAGGGAGGAGGGCAATCAGCCCCAGCATTTT. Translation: CASSSPDREEGNQPQHF.

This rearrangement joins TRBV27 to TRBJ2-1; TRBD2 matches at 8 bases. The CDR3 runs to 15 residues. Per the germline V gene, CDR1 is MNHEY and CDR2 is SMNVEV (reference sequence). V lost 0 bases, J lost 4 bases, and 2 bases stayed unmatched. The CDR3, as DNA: TGTGCCAGCAGTTTATCGCGGGGGGATTACAATGAGCAGTTCTTC. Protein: CASSLSRGDYNEQFF.

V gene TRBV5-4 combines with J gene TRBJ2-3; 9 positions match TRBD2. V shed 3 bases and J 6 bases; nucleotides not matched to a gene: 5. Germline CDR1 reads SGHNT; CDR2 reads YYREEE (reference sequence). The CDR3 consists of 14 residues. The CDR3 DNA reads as TGTGCCAGCAGCTCCGGGACTAGCAGGGATACGCAGTATTTT. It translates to CASSSGTSRDTQYF.

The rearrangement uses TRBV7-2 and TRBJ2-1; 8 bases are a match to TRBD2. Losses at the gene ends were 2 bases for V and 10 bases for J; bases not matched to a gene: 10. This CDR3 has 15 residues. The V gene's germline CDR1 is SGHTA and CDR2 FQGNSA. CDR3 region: CASSLLTSVGLEQFF. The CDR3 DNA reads TGTGCCAGCAGCTTATTGACTAGCGTCGGACTCGAGCAGTTCTTC.

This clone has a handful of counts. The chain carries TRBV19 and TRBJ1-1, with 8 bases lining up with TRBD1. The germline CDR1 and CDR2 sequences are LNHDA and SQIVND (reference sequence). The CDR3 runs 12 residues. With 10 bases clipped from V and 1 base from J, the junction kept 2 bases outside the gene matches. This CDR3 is CATGTGNTEAFF. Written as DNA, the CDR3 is TGTGCCACCGGGACAGGGAACACTGAAGCTTTCTTT.

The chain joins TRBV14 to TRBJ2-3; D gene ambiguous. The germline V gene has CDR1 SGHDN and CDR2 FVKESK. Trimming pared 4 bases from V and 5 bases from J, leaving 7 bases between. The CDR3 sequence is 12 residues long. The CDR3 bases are TGTGCCAGCAGCCCGTTCGGAGATACGCAGTATTTT. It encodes CASSPFGDTQYF.

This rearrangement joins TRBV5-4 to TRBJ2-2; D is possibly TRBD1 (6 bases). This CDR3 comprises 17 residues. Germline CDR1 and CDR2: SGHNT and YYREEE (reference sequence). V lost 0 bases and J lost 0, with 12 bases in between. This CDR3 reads CASSLVNRVTNTGELFF. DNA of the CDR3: TGTGCCAGCAGCTTGGTCAACAGGGTAACGAACACCGGGGAGCTGTTTTTT.

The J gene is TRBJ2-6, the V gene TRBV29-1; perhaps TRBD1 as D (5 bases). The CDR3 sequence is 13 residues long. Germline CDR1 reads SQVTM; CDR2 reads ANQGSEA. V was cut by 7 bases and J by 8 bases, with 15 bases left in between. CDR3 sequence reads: CSATPGPTNVLTF. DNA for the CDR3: TGCAGCGCCACTCCAGGGCCAACCAACGTCCTGACTTTC.

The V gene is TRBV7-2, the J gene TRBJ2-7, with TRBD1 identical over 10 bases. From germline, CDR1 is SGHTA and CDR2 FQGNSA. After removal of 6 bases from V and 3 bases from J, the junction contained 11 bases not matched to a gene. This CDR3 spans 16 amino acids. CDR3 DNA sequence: TGTGCCAGCAGGCCAGGCGGGACAGGGGTCTTCTACGAGCAGTACTTC. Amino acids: CASRPGGTGVFYEQYF.

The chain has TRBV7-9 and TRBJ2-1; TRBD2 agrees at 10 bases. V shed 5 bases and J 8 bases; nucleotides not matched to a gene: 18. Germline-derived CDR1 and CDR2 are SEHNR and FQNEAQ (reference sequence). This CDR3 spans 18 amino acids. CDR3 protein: CASSPRNVGSSGRDEQFF. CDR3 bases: TGTGCCAGCAGCCCAAGGAACGTAGGGTCTAGCGGGAGAGATGAGCAGTTCTTC.

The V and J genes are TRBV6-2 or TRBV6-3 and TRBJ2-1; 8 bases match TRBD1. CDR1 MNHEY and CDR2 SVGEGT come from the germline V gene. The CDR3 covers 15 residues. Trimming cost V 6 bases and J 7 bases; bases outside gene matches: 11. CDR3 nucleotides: TGTGCCAGCAGCTTCCGGGACAGGCTAAGAAATGAGCAGTTCTTC. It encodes CASSFRDRLRNEQFF.

In DNA form, the CDR3 reads TGTGCCTGGACTCCCGGACAGTCGAGTGGCTACACCTTC. Translation: CAWTPGQSSGYTF. The rearrangement links TRBV30 to TRBJ1-2; tentative D call: TRBD1 (6 bases). Germline V gene lookup returns CDR1 GTSNPN and CDR2 SVGIG (reference sequence). The CDR3 has 13 residues. Trimming removed 4 bases from V and 7 bases from J, with 16 bases in between.

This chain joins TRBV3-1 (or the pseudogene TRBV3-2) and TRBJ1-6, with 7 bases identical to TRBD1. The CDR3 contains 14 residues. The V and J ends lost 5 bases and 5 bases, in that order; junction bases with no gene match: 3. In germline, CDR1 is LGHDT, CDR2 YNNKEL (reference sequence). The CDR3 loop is CASSTGTDNSPLHF. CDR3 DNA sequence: TGTGCCAGCAGCACCGGGACAGATAATTCACCCCTCCACTTT.

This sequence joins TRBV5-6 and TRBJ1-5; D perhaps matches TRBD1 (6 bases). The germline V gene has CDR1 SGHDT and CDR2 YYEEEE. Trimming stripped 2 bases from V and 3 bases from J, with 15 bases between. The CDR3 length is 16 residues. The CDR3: CASSFGAGQINQPQHF. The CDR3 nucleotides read TGTGCCAGCAGCTTTGGTGCAGGACAGATCAATCAGCCCCAGCATTTT.

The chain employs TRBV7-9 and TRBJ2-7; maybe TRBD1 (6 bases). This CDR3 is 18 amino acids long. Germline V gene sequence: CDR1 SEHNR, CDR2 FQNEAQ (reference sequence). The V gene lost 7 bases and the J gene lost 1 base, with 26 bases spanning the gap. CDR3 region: CASNRGVSTGDYSYEQYF. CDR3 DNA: TGTGCCAGCAACCGAGGGGTTTCGACAGGAGATTATTCCTACGAGCAGTACTTC.

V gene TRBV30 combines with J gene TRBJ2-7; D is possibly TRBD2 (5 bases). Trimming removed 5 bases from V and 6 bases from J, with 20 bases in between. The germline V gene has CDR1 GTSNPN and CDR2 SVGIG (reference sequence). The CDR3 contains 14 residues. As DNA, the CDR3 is TGTGCCTGGGAGGGAAGCCACAGCGGTTCCGAGCAGTACTTC. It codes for CAWEGSHSGSEQYF.

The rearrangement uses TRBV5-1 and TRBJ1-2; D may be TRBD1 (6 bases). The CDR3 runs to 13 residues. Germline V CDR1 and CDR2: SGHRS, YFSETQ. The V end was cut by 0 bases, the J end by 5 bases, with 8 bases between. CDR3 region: CASSLDQGYGYTF. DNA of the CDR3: TGCGCCAGCAGCTTGGACCAGGGGTATGGCTACACCTTC.

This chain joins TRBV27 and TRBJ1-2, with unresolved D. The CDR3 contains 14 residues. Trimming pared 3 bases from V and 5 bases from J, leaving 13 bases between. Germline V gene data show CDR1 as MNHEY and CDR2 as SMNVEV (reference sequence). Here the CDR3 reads CASSFRDRGYGYTF. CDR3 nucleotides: TGTGCCAGCAGTTTCCGGGATCGTGGGTATGGCTACACCTTC.

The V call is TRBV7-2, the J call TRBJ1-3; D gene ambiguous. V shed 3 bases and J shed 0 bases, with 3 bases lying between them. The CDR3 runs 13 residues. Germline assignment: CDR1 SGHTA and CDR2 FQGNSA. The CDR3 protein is CASSLSSGNTIYF. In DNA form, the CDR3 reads TGTGCCAGCAGCTTGAGCTCTGGAAACACCATATATTTT.